The 10 T cell receptor beta chains in this list originate from one sample, sequenced in a study of identical twins. TCRdb passed the 5' RACE reads through MiXCR, listing each CDR3 protein once. Of some 760,000 distinct CDR3 sequences listed, over 15% were seen once; the top ten hold 10% to 15%. These same data were also listed under a study on T cells expressing NK-cell markers.

Sample: PBMCs. The receptors were gathered from a woman in her late teens or twenties in good health.

The V gene is TRBV20-1, the J gene TRBJ2-2; possibly TRBD1 for D (5 bases). Germline CDR1 reads DFQATT; CDR2 reads SNEGSKA (reference sequence). Trimming left V 3 bases short and J 2 bases short, with 10 bases between. This CDR3 contains 14 residues. The DNA for the CDR3 is TGCAGTGCTAGCCCGACAGACAACACCGGGGAGCTGTTTTTT. Protein product: CSASPTDNTGELFF.

This clonotype showed up just a few times. The rearrangement links TRBV7-9 to TRBJ1-1, with no clear D. CDR3 length equals 14 residues. Germline loops: CDR1 SEHNR, CDR2 FQNEAQ (reference sequence). The ends were cut back, 9 bases at V and 3 bases at J, with 17 bases in the middle. The CDR3 DNA sequence: TGTGCCAGTCTACGGGGTACCCCTGACACTGAAGCTTTCTTT. This codes for CASLRGTPDTEAFF. Looking up the rest from reference TRBV7-9 and TRBJ1-1 gives the full variable domain: DTGVSQNPRHKITKRGQNVTFRCDPISEHNRLYWYRQTLGQGPEFLTYFQNEAQLEKSRLLSDRFSAERPKGSFSTLEIQRTEQGDSAMYLCASLRGTPDTEAFFGQGTRLTVV.

The rearrangement uses TRBV5-1 and TRBJ1-1; TRBD1 is a possible D gene (5 bases). Trimming took 2 bases from V and 3 from J, leaving 14 bases between them. The CDR3 is 15 amino acids. Germline V gene lookup returns CDR1 SGHRS and CDR2 YFSETQ. The CDR3 DNA is TGCGCCAGCAGCTTTACCGGGACTTCGGACACTGAAGCTTTCTTT. This translates into CASSFTGTSDTEAFF. The complete variable domain, with remaining parts taken from reference TRBV5-1 and TRBJ1-1, reads KAGVTQTPRYLIKTRGQQVTLSCSPISGHRSVSWYQQTPGQGLQFLFEYFSETQRNKGNFPGRFSGRQFSNSRSEMNVSTLELGDSALYLCASSFTGTSDTEAFFGQGTRLTVV.

This clonotype was recorded at least ten times. This chain connects TRBV5-1 to TRBJ1-2; 8 nucleotides line up with TRBD1. Germline V CDR1 and CDR2: SGHRS, YFSETQ. V gave up 4 bases and J gave up 6 bases; unmatched junction bases: 8. The CDR3 is 14 residues long. The CDR3 protein is CASSTIGQGDGYTF. The CDR3 nucleotides are TGCGCCAGCAGCACAATAGGACAGGGTGATGGCTACACCTTC.

This clonotype was counted between two and nine times. The chain is built from TRBV20-1 and TRBJ2-3; no clear D gene. Trimming removed 6 bases from V and 6 bases from J, with 13 bases in between. This CDR3 region has 12 residues. Germline V CDR1 and CDR2: DFQATT, SNEGSKA (reference sequence). The chain's CDR3 is CSARPQADTQYF. Written as DNA, the CDR3 is TGCAGTGCCCGACCGCAAGCGGATACGCAGTATTTT.

This sequence joins TRBV5-1 and TRBJ1-5; D remains ambiguous. Per the germline V gene, CDR1 is SGHRS and CDR2 is YFSETQ. CDR3 size: 14 residues. Trimming pared 1 base from V and 3 bases from J, leaving 8 bases between. The DNA for the CDR3 is TGCGCCAGCAGCTTGCGGCCCGACAATCAGCCCCAGCATTTT. It is translated as CASSLRPDNQPQHF.

The rearrangement links TRBV7-9 to TRBJ2-7, with 9 nucleotides matching TRBD1. Losses at the gene ends were 5 bases for V and 3 bases for J; bases not matched to a gene: 5. The CDR3 consists of 14 residues. CDR1 and CDR2 (germline): SEHNR, FQNEAQ (reference sequence). The CDR3 region is CASSAQTGGYEQYF. CDR3 sequence (DNA): TGTGCCAGCAGCGCCCAGACAGGGGGCTACGAGCAGTACTTC.

This clonotype was counted a few times. This sequence joins TRBV20-1 and TRBJ2-1, with D perhaps TRBD2 (6 bases). Germline CDR1 is DFQATT and CDR2 is SNEGSKA (reference sequence). This CDR3 has 12 residues. V was shortened by 5 bases and J by 14 bases, with 19 bases between the two germline ends. CDR3 in amino acids: CSASLQTGTEFF. The CDR3 nucleotides read TGCAGTGCTTCGCTCCAAACCGGGACTGAGTTCTTC.

Many counts were recorded for this clonotype. This chain uses TRBV12-3 or TRBV12-4 with TRBJ2-6; D tentatively fits TRBD1 or TRBD2 (5 bases each). This CDR3 is built from 15 residues. V was pared by 3 bases and J by 0 bases, with 6 bases between. The CDR3 protein is CASSLGVSGANVLTF. The CDR3 coding sequence is TGTGCCAGCAGTTTGGGGGTCTCTGGGGCCAACGTCCTGACTTTC.

CDR3 nucleotide sequence: TGTGCCAGCAGTGACCTCAGGGGGCCGGGAAACACCATATATTTT. Amino acid sequence: CASSDLRGPGNTIYF. The chain recombines TRBV25-1 with TRBJ1-3, with TRBD1 matching 8 bases. CDR1 MGHDK and CDR2 SYGVNS come from the germline V gene. The CDR3 totals 15 residues. V lost 3 bases, J lost 4 bases, and 5 bases stayed unmatched.